This TCR beta chain was retrieved from a study of cytomegalovirus exposure and HLA in healthy donors. Primers for the PCR totalled 60 Vbeta and 13 Jbeta. Assay used: immunoSEQ multiplex PCR; TCRdb lists only in-frame clones, some missing. Of approximately 170,000 clones detected, approximately 80% appear once; the ten largest clones hold roughly 10%. General study findings and limits: Productive rates of about 90% or about 30% were seen for most TCR beta V segments in an earlier analysis. Altogether, about 160 TCR beta chains were recorded as cytomegalovirus-associated.

V was clipped by 6 bases and J by 6 bases; unmatched bases: 13. This CDR3 spans 15 amino acids. The germline V gene has CDR1 MDHEN and CDR2 SYDVKM. This clone was seen once. Its antigen is undetermined. The receptor was isolated from a man aged 18-30 years in good health and CMV-seropositive. What was sequenced was PBMCs. The chain couples TRBV28 to TRBJ2-7; 8 positions match TRBD2. The CDR3, as DNA: TGTGCCAGCAGGCTCCCCGGGACTAGAGTAGCCGAGCAGTACTTC. Translation: CASRLPGTRVAEQYF.